This T cell receptor (beta chain) emerged from a study of CD4 T cells in relation to SARS-CoV-2 and coronaviruses. Background on the study: No peptide or an HIV-1 Nef peptide pool served as negative control. Study observations and caveats: No crossreactivity against non-spike viral proteins was tested here.

Before the COVID-19 pandemic, during about 2010-2018, CD4+ T cells were taken from unexposed donors. Isolation of CD4+ T cells took place after about 9 days in culture. Cells permitting, SARS-CoV-2 S/N and four cold-coronavirus spikes were tested on unexposed-donor CD4+ T cells. Generated by immunoSEQ multiplex PCR, the TCRdb table keeps only in-frame clones and is missing some. The table records about 22,000 clones, about three quarters of them present only once. This clone was picked up one time. Its antigen remains unknown. Germline-derived CDR1 and CDR2 are MNHEY and SVGAGI. The ends lost 0 bases at V and 11 bases at J; junction bases unmatched: 4. This CDR3 region has 13 residues.

The sample comprised CD4+ T cells from PBMCs, cultured in vitro. The chain combines TRBV6-5 with TRBJ2-3; 8 bases are shared with TRBD2. The clonotype originates from a human donor in good health. CDR3: CASSYSAAGVQYF. CDR3 coding DNA: TGTGCCAGCAGTTACTCGGCAGCGGGAGTGCAGTATTTT.